These 28 T cell receptor beta chains were sequenced from one sample in a study of spatial heterogeneity in lung cancer. A single record per CDR3 protein comes from TCRdb applying MiXCR to the 5' RACE reads. The table has about 20,000 distinct CDR3 sequences, less than 12% seen once. Time point indicated: blood at routine non-recurrence follow-up after resection. This specimen consisted of PBMCs, obtained at follow-up. Every receptor here comes from a female donor with early-stage non-small cell lung cancer.

On this clonotype itself: A single base separates this from a much larger clone, so it may be a read error. This chain links TRBV7-2 with TRBJ1-4; 7 bases fit TRBD1. CDR3 length: 13 residues. Germline V gene lookup returns CDR1 SGHTA and CDR2 FQGNSA. V shed 6 bases and J 7 bases; nucleotides not matched to a gene: 5. This chain's CDR3 is CTSRQTGSEKLFF. The CDR3 DNA sequence: TGTACCAGCAGACAGACAGGGAGTGAAAAACTGTTTTTT. Drawing the rest from reference TRBV7-2 and TRBJ1-4, the complete variable domain is GAGVSQSPSNKVTEKGKDVELRCDPISGHTALYWYRQSLGQGLEFLIYFQGNSAPDKSGLPSDRFSAERTGGSVSTLTIQRTQQEDSAVYLCTSRQTGSEKLFFGSGTQLSVL.

This clonotype came up many times. This chain links TRBV27 with TRBJ2-2; D is possibly TRBD1 (6 bases). Trimming took off 7 bases at V and 5 bases at J, with 14 bases between the two ends. CDR3 length: 14 residues. From germline, CDR1 is MNHEY and CDR2 SMNVEV (reference sequence). The CDR3 DNA follows: TGTGCCAGCACTCGGGACATTTTAACCGGGGAGCTGTTTTTT. Protein: CASTRDILTGELFF.

V and J are TRBV5-1 and TRBJ1-1, with D possibly matching TRBD1 (5 bases). Trimming removed 2 bases at V and 7 bases at J, with 12 bases between. CDR1 and CDR2 (germline): SGHRS, YFSETQ. The CDR3 has 13 residues. The CDR3 DNA sequence: TGCGCCAGCAGCTTCCAGGGCTTTGGTGAAGCTTTCTTT. Translated: CASSFQGFGEAFF.

CDR3 sequence (DNA): TGCAGTGCTAAGCCAGGGCCTAACTATGGCTACACCTTC. This translates into CSAKPGPNYGYTF. The chain uses TRBV20-1 and TRBJ1-2; D perhaps matches TRBD1 (5 bases). Germline V lookup: CDR1 DFQATT, CDR2 SNEGSKA (reference sequence). The CDR3 runs to 13 residues. Trimming took 4 bases from V and 0 from J, leaving 9 bases between them.

The table lists this clonotype with a few counts. This rearrangement joins TRBV5-1 to TRBJ2-5; 9 positions match TRBD2. The germline V gene encodes CDR1 SGHRS and CDR2 YFSETQ. This CDR3 has 14 amino acids. J was trimmed by 5 bases and V by 5 bases; bases with no gene match: 7. CDR3 DNA sequence: TGCGCCAGCAGGCCGGGACTAGCTGGGGAGACCCAGTACTTC. It yields the protein CASRPGLAGETQYF.

The sample holds a few counts of this clonotype. The chain couples TRBV7-3 to TRBJ1-6, with D maybe TRBD1 (6 bases). The CDR3 covers 19 residues. The ends were cut back, 2 bases at V and 1 base at J, with 18 bases in the middle. CDR1 and CDR2 (germline): SGHTA, FQGTGA. The CDR3, as DNA: TGTGCCAGCAGCTTATACCCCAGGGGCCAGAGATCCTATAATTCACCCCTCCACTTT. Translating gives CASSLYPRGQRSYNSPLHF.

This clonotype was observed at least ten times. V and J are TRBV29-1 and TRBJ2-5; D might be TRBD1 (5 bases). This CDR3 contains 12 residues. V shed 3 bases and J shed 5 bases, with 10 bases lying between them. CDR1 and CDR2 from the germline V gene are SQVTM and ANQGSEA. The CDR3 region has the DNA TGCAGCGTTGAGACCGCAGGGGAGACCCAGTACTTC. Amino acids: CSVETAGETQYF.

The chain has TRBV7-9 and TRBJ2-3; D is unresolved. Germline V gene data show CDR1 as SEHNR and CDR2 as FQNEAQ (reference sequence). The V end was cut by 5 bases, the J end by 4 bases, with 4 bases between. The CDR3 loop spans 11 amino acids. CDR3 DNA sequence: TGTGCCAGCAGCCCAGCAGATACGCAGTATTTT. This translates into CASSPADTQYF.

This clonotype was detected only a few times. This sequence joins TRBV18 and TRBJ2-1; 10 bases map to TRBD1. V was clipped by 6 bases and J by 2 bases; unmatched bases: 4. The CDR3 spans 15 residues. Germline loops: CDR1 KGHSH, CDR2 LQKENI. The CDR3 reads CASSWTGGTYNEQFF. The CDR3 nucleotides read TGTGCCAGCTCGTGGACAGGGGGAACCTACAATGAGCAGTTCTTC.

The table lists this clonotype with many counts. This chain uses TRBV20-1 with TRBJ1-5, with D uncertain. Looked up from germline, CDR1 is DFQATT and CDR2 is SNEGSKA (reference sequence). Trimming removed 5 bases at V and 8 bases at J, with 7 bases between. This CDR3 region has 10 residues. The CDR3 reads CSAGGKPQHF. In nucleotides, the CDR3 is TGCAGTGCTGGAGGGAAGCCCCAGCATTTT.

This clonotype was counted ten times or more. V usage is TRBV21-1 and J usage is TRBJ2-4; TRBD1, the table's D call, lacks a check against the DNA. TRBV21-1 is noted as a pseudogene. The CDR3 covers 19 residues. This chain's CDR3 is CASGSKRTPWVVAKNIQYF. CDR3 bases: TGTGCCAGCGGGAGTAAAAGAACCCCTTGGGTGGTAGCCAAAAACATTCAGTACTTC.

The table lists this clonotype with many counts. V gene TRBV18 combines with J gene TRBJ2-2; D unresolved. There are 13 residues in the CDR3. V lost 1 base, J lost 6 bases, and 6 bases lay in between. The germline V gene encodes CDR1 KGHSH and CDR2 LQKENI. CDR3 in DNA: TGTGCCAGCTCACCACTCGACTCCGGGGAGCTGTTTTTT. The encoded protein is CASSPLDSGELFF.

This clonotype counts as medium-sized. This chain links TRBV10-3 with TRBJ2-4; TRBD2 might be the D (5 bases). V shed 0 bases and J shed 1 base, with 16 bases lying between them. The CDR3 contains 18 residues. Germline CDR1 is ENHRY and CDR2 is SYGVKD. DNA for the CDR3: TGTGCCATCAGTGAGTCCCGGACTGGAGCAGTGGCCAAAAACATTCAGTACTTC. Its translation is CAISESRTGAVAKNIQYF.

This clonotype has at least ten counts. This chain uses TRBV7-9 with TRBJ1-5; 7 nucleotides agree with TRBD1. CDR1 is SEHNR, CDR2 FQNEAQ, per germline (reference sequence). The CDR3 totals 15 residues. V shed 4 bases, J shed 4 bases, and the junction held 7 bases outside the gene matches. The CDR3 coding sequence is TGTGCCAGCAGCTCCGCGGGACAGCCTAATCAGCCCCAGCATTTT. Amino acid sequence: CASSSAGQPNQPQHF.

This clonotype was recorded at least ten times. The rearrangement joins TRBV6-5 to TRBJ1-2; D is possibly TRBD1 (5 bases). The CDR3 extends over 16 amino acids. V lost 5 bases and J 2 bases, leaving 18 bases between the germline ends. Germline V lookup: CDR1 MNHEY, CDR2 SVGAGI. CDR3 sequence: CASSPMPIGGNYGYTF. The CDR3 DNA follows: TGTGCCAGCAGTCCGATGCCAATTGGGGGGAACTATGGCTACACCTTC.

This clonotype was picked up many times. The rearrangement uses TRBV11-2 and TRBJ2-1; D call uncertain. CDR3 size: 13 residues. The germline V and J ends were trimmed by 1 base and 13 bases, with 14 bases remaining between them. Germline assignment: CDR1 SGHAT and CDR2 FQNNGV. The CDR3 coding sequence is TGTGCCAGCAGCTTAGTTCCGACTCGTCATCAGTTCTTC. It codes for CASSLVPTRHQFF.

This clonotype showed up many times. The CDR3 reads CASSLGSTGAFF. CDR3 in DNA: TGTGCCAGCAGCTTAGGATCGACGGGGGCTTTCTTT. The chain joins TRBV7-9 to TRBJ1-1; D is uncertain. V lost 1 base and J 11 bases, leaving 11 bases between the germline ends. The CDR3 covers 12 residues. From germline, CDR1 is SEHNR and CDR2 FQNEAQ (reference sequence).

This clonotype was seen repeatedly, ten times or more. V is TRBV19 and J is TRBJ2-1, with a weak D call TRBD2 (5 bases). V lost 10 bases to trimming and J lost 3 bases, with 16 bases between them. The CDR3 spans 14 residues. Germline values: CDR1 LNHDA, CDR2 SQIVND (reference sequence). The CDR3 protein is CATSSPGDYNEQFF. In DNA, the CDR3 is TGTGCCACCAGTAGTCCCGGGGACTACAATGAGCAGTTCTTC. The full variable domain, its missing parts supplied by reference TRBV19 and TRBJ2-1, is DGGITQSPKYLFRKEGQNVTLSCEQNLNHDAMYWYRQDPGQGLRLIYYSQIVNDFQKGDIAEGYSVSREKKESFPLTVTSAQKNPTAFYLCATSSPGDYNEQFFGPGTRLTVL.

The rearrangement links TRBV29-1 to TRBJ2-5, with D unclear. Germline CDR1 and CDR2: SQVTM and ANQGSEA. CDR3 length equals 13 residues. V was cut by 2 bases and J by 2 bases, with 9 bases left in between. The CDR3 coding sequence is TGCAGCGTTGAACTATGTCGGCAAGAGACCCAGTACTTC. Translated, it gives CSVELCRQETQYF.

This clonotype has ten or more counts. The chain recombines TRBV6-5 with TRBJ2-7; 11 nucleotides align to TRBD1. V shed 4 bases, J shed 1 base, and the junction held 3 bases outside the gene matches. From germline, CDR1 is MNHEY and CDR2 SVGAGI. There are 15 residues in the CDR3. This chain's CDR3 is CASSSGTGGSYEQYF. CDR3 bases: TGTGCCAGCAGTTCCGGGACAGGGGGGTCCTACGAGCAGTACTTC.

This clonotype was seen at least ten times. V usage is TRBV6-6 and J usage is TRBJ2-1; 7 bases map to TRBD2. This CDR3 has 13 residues. CDR1 MNHNY and CDR2 SVGAGI come from the germline V gene (reference sequence). Losses at the gene ends were 4 bases for V and 6 bases for J; bases not matched to a gene: 3. The chain's CDR3 is CASSSTSSNEQFF. Written as DNA, the CDR3 is TGTGCCAGCAGTTCGACTAGCTCCAATGAGCAGTTCTTC.

This clonotype showed up many times. V and J are TRBV7-9 and TRBJ2-1, with TRBD2 matching 9 bases. V lost 1 base to trimming and J lost 7 bases; unmatched junction nucleotides: 14. CDR1 and CDR2 from the germline V gene are SEHNR and FQNEAQ (reference sequence). The length of the CDR3 is 18 residues. CDR3 nucleotide sequence: TGTGCCAGCAGCTTAGTCGACCCTAGCGGGGTGCAACGGAATGAGCAGTTCTTC. Translation: CASSLVDPSGVQRNEQFF.

In this sample, this clonotype turned up many times. J is TRBJ2-2 and V is TRBV19, with 7 bases matching TRBD1. Germline V lookup: CDR1 LNHDA, CDR2 SQIVND (reference sequence). The CDR3 extends over 15 amino acids. Losses at the gene ends were 6 bases for V and 2 bases for J; bases not matched to a gene: 6. CDR3 residues: CASRDRKVNTGELFF. For the CDR3, the DNA is TGTGCCAGTAGGGACAGGAAAGTCAACACCGGGGAGCTGTTTTTT.

This clonotype was counted between two and nine times. This chain links TRBV4-1 with TRBJ2-7, with 7 bases fitting TRBD1. The CDR3 loop spans 17 amino acids. Trimming removed 4 bases from V and 1 base from J; junction bases left unmatched: 13. CDR1 MGHRA and CDR2 YSYEKL come from the germline V gene. The CDR3 DNA follows: TGCGCCAGCAGCCGCATCCTAAGGGGGCGCGAATCCTACGAGCAGTACTTC. Amino acids: CASSRILRGRESYEQYF.

This clonotype was seen many times. The chain couples TRBV5-8 to TRBJ2-2, with TRBD1 matching over 9 bases. V shed 4 bases, J shed 2 bases, and the junction held 15 bases outside the gene matches. Per germline, CDR1 SGHTS and CDR2 YDEGEE. This CDR3 contains 19 residues. The CDR3 DNA is TGTGCCAGCAGCGTTCCGCCTCGAACAGGGGGCAGAAACACCGGGGAGCTGTTTTTT. It encodes CASSVPPRTGGRNTGELFF.

This chain connects TRBV30 to TRBJ1-1; D call uncertain. V gave up 0 bases and J gave up 1 base, with 9 bases separating them. From germline, CDR1 is GTSNPN and CDR2 SVGIG (reference sequence). The CDR3 consists of 14 residues. The CDR3 loop is CAWSVQLPNTEAFF. CDR3 DNA: TGTGCCTGGAGTGTCCAACTCCCGAACACTGAAGCTTTCTTT.

This clonotype was recorded at least ten times. This rearrangement joins TRBV10-3 to TRBJ2-5, with a tentative D call TRBD1 (6 bases). The CDR3 is 13 amino acids. Germline V gene lookup returns CDR1 ENHRY and CDR2 SYGVKD. V was pared by 4 bases and J by 5 bases, with 11 bases between. The CDR3 coding sequence is TGTGCCATCAGTGTCCGACAGGAGGAGACCCAGTACTTC. It specifies CAISVRQEETQYF.

This clonotype was seen many times. V gene TRBV20-1 combines with J gene TRBJ2-2, with a weak D call TRBD2 (5 bases). Germline CDR1 is DFQATT and CDR2 is SNEGSKA (reference sequence). V was shortened by 1 base and J by 7 bases, with 13 bases between the two germline ends. The CDR3 sequence is 14 residues long. The CDR3: CSARAILADGELFF. The CDR3, as DNA: TGCAGTGCTAGAGCGATCCTAGCCGACGGGGAGCTGTTTTTT.